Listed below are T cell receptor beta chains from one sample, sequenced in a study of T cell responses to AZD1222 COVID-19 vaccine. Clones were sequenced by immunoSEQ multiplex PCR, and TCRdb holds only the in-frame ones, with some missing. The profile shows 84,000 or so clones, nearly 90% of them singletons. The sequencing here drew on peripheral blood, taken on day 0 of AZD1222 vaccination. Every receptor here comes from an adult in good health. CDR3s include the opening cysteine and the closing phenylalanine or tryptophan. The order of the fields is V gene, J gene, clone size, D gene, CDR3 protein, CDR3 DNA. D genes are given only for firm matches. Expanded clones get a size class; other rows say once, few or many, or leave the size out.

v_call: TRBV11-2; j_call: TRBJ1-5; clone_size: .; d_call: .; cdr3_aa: CASSLDSGGHQPQHF; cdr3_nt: TGTGCCAGCAGCTTAGATTCCGGGGGGCATCAGCCCCAGCATTTT
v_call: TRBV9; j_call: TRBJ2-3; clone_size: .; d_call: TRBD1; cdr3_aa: CASSAGQGNPDTQYF; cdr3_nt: TGTGCCAGCAGCGCAGGACAGGGCAACCCAGATACGCAGTATTTT
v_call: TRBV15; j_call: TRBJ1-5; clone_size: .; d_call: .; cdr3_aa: CATSRPEATVSNQPQHF; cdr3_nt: TGTGCCACCAGCAGACCGGAAGCGACAGTCAGCAATCAGCCCCAGCATTTT
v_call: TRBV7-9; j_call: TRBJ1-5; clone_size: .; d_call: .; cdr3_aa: CASSLDGGAVQPQHF; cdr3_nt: TGTGCCAGCAGCTTAGATGGGGGAGCTGTTCAGCCCCAGCATTTT
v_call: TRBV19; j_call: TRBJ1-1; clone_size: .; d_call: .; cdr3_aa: CASSRANTEAFF; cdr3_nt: TGTGCCAGTAGTAGGGCGAACACTGAAGCTTTCTTT
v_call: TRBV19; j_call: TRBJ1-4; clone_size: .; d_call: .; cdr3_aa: CASKTGTAANEKLFF; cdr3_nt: TGTGCCAGTAAAACCGGGACCGCCGCCAATGAAAAACTGTTTTTT
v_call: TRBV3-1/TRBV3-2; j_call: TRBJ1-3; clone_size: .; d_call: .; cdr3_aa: CASSQGRGDTIYF; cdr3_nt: TGTGCCAGCAGCCAAGGAAGGGGAGACACCATATATTTT
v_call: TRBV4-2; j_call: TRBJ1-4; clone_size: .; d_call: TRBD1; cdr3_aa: CASSPGTGSLFF; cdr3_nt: TGTGCCAGCAGCCCGGGGACAGGGTCACTGTTTTTT
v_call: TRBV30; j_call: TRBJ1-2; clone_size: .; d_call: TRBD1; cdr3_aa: CAWSAGQGGRNTF; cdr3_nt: TGTGCCTGGAGCGCGGGACAGGGGGGGAGGAACACCTTC
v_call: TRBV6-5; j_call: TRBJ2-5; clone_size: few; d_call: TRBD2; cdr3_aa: CASSTGTSEETQYF; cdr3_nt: TGTGCCAGCAGTACCGGGACTAGCGAAGAGACCCAGTACTTC
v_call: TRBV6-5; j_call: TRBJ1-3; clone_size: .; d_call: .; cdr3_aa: CASSYGDPSGNTIYF; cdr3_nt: TGTGCCAGCAGTTATGGGGACCCCTCTGGAAACACCATATATTTT
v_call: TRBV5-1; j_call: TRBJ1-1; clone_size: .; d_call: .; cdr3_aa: CASSTDSQATEAFF; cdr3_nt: TGCGCCAGCAGCACCGACAGTCAGGCCACTGAAGCTTTCTTT
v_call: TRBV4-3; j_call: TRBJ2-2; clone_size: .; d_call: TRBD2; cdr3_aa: CASSQELAGGRTGELFF; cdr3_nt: TGCGCCAGCAGCCAAGAACTAGCGGGAGGACGCACCGGGGAGCTGTTTTTT
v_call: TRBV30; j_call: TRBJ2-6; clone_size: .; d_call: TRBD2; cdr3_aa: CAWSAGLGGSTSGANVLTF; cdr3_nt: TGTGCCTGGAGTGCGGGTTTGGGCGGGAGCACCTCTGGGGCCAACGTCCTGACTTTC
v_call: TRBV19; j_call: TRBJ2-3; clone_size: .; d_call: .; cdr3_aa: CASSIDLDRRDTDTQYF; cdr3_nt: TGTGCCAGTAGTATAGATTTGGACAGGCGGGACACAGATACGCAGTATTTT
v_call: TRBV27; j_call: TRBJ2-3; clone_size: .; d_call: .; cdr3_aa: CASRSQGYTQYF; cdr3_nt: TGTGCCAGCAGGTCCCAGGGTTACACGCAGTATTTT
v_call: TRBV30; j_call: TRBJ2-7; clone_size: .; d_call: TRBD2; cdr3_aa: CAWSRGTSAEQYF; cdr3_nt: TGTGCCTGGAGTCGCGGGACTAGCGCAGAGCAGTACTTC
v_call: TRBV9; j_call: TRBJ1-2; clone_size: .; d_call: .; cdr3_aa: CASTDPGTRNGYTF; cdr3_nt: TGTGCCAGCACCGATCCCGGGACACGGAATGGCTACACCTTC
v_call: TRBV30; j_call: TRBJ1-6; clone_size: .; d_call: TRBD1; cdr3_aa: CAWRDRRHSPLHF; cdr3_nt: TGTGCCTGGCGGGACAGGAGACATTCACCCCTCCACTTT
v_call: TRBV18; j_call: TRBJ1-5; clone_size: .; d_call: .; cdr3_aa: CASSPWAAKGNQPQHF; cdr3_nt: TGTGCCAGCTCACCCTGGGCTGCGAAGGGCAATCAGCCCCAGCATTTT
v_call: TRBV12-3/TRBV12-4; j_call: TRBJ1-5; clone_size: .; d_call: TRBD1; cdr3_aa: CASRGQQDQPQHF; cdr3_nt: TGTGCCAGCAGGGGACAGCAAGATCAGCCCCAGCATTTT
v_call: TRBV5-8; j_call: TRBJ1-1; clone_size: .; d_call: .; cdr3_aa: CASSFWASEAFF; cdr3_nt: TGTGCCAGCAGCTTTTGGGCCTCTGAAGCTTTCTTT
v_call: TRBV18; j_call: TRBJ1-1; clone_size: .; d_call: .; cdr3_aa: CASSPTEVDTEAFF; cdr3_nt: TGTGCCAGCTCACCCACAGAGGTGGACACTGAAGCTTTCTTT
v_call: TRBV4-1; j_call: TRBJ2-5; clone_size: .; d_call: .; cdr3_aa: CASSQDQETQYF; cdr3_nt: TGCGCCAGCAGCCAAGATCAAGAGACCCAGTACTTC
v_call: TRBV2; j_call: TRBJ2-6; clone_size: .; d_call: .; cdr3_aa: CASPRDSGANVLTF; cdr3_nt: TGTGCCAGCCCCCGGGACTCTGGGGCCAACGTCCTGACTTTC
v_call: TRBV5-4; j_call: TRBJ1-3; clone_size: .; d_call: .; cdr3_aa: CASSLTRSGGNTIYF; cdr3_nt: TGTGCCAGCAGCCTCACAAGGTCGGGCGGAAACACCATATATTTT
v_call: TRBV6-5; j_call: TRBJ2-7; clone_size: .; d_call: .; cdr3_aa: CASSYSSGAGFDEQYF; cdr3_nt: TGTGCCAGCAGTTACTCGTCGGGGGCTGGGTTTGACGAGCAGTACTTC
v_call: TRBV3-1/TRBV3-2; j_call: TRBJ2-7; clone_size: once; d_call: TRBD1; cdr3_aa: CASSQVRTGGYEQYF; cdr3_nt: TGTGCCAGCAGCCAAGTACGGACAGGGGGCTACGAGCAGTACTTC
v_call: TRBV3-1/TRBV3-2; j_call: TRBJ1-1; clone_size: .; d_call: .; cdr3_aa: CASSPNGRNTEAFF; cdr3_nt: TGTGCCAGCAGCCCCAATGGGAGGAACACTGAAGCTTTCTTT
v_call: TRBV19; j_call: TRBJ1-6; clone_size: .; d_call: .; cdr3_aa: CASRAGQGFSSPLHF; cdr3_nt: TGTGCCAGCCGGGCCGGGCAGGGGTTTTCTTCACCCCTCCACTTT
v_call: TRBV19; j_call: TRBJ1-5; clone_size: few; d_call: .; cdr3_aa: CASSRQVRQPQHF; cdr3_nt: TGTGCCAGTAGCAGACAGGTTCGTCAGCCCCAGCATTTT
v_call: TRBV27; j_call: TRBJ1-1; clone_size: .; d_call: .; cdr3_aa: CASSSRQKMNTEAFF; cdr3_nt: TGTGCCAGCAGTTCAAGACAGAAAATGAACACTGAAGCTTTCTTT
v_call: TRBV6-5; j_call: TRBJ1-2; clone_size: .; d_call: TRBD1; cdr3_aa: CASSWERQGYGYTF; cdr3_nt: TGTGCCAGCAGTTGGGAGAGACAGGGGTATGGCTACACCTTC
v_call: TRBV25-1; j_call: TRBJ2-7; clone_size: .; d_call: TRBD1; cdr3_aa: CASSPPGTGGYEQYF; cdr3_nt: TGTGCCAGCAGTCCCCCTGGGACAGGCGGCTACGAGCAGTACTTC
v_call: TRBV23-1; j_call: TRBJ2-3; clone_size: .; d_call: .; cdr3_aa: CVRSLSTDTQYF; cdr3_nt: TGTGTGCGGAGCCTCAGCACAGATACGCAGTATTTT
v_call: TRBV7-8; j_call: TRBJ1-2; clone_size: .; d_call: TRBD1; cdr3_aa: CASSLGIQGGYGYTF; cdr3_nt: TGTGCCAGCAGCTTAGGGATTCAGGGGGGCTATGGCTACACCTTC
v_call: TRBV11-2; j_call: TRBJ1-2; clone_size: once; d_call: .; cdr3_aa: CASSSQFGYTF; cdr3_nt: TGTGCCAGCAGCTCCCAGTTCGGCTACACCTTC